The clone carrying this T cell receptor (beta chain) occurred once. What it recognizes is unknown. The CDR3 has 16 amino acids. J lost 0 bases, V lost 5 bases, and 9 bases had no gene match. The V gene's germline CDR1 is SGHAT and CDR2 FQNNGV. Sequenced by immunoSEQ multiplex PCR; TCRdb stores in-frame clones only, minus some. The table includes under 250,000 clones, around 86% detected once. This sample was included in a study of cytomegalovirus exposure and HLA in healthy donors. The study, taken as a whole, reports: Diagnosis of cytomegalovirus status made by the classifier reportedly showed high specificity and sensitivity. Usually a TCR sequence was rare, but some public TCRs were found in many donors. The authors listed 150 or so TCR beta chains as cytomegalovirus-associated.

The donors were members of the approximately 110-subject validation cohort (separate from the approximately 670-subject first cohort). Specimen: PBMCs. This TCR came from a woman younger than 30 in good health and CMV-seropositive. This rearrangement joins TRBV11-2 to TRBJ1-1, with 7 bases fitting TRBD1. In DNA form, the CDR3 reads TGTGCCAGCAGCACGAGAACAGGGGCCCTGAACACTGAAGCTTTCTTT. Protein: CASSTRTGALNTEAFF.